Each of the 10 T cell receptor beta chains below was sequenced from the same sample in a study of regulatory T cells in long-lasting Graves disease. The time point: newly diagnosed GD, antithyroid drugs for less than 3 months. TCR sequences were obtained from RNA taken from PBMCs. HTBI primers from iRepertoire and Arm-PCR of CDR3 regions yielded the TCR beta libraries. TCRdb reprocessed the multiplex PCR reads with MiXCR, giving one entry per CDR3 protein. Seen here are about 560,000 distinct CDR3 sequences, about 16% observed once, and the top ten hold more than 10%. These records were also assigned to another study, of T cells in Graves' hyperthyroidism and ophthalmopathy.

The sequencing used peripheral blood mononuclear cells (PBMCs), collected at new diagnosis, from a patient treated with antithyroid drugs. All receptors derive from a man younger than 35 with Graves disease.

The chain carries TRBV5-1 and TRBJ2-1; D is unclear. V was cut by 1 base and J by 8 bases, with 10 bases left in between. This CDR3 is 13 amino acids long. Germline V gene lookup returns CDR1 SGHRS and CDR2 YFSETQ. The CDR3 spells CASSLSTLDEQFF. DNA for the CDR3: TGCGCCAGCAGCTTGAGTACGCTTGATGAGCAGTTCTTC. The full variable domain, its missing parts supplied by reference TRBV5-1 and TRBJ2-1, is KAGVTQTPRYLIKTRGQQVTLSCSPISGHRSVSWYQQTPGQGLQFLFEYFSETQRNKGNFPGRFSGRQFSNSRSEMNVSTLELGDSALYLCASSLSTLDEQFFGPGTRLTVL.

In this sample, this clonotype turned up many times. This rearrangement joins TRBV6-1 to TRBJ1-5; D might be TRBD1 (6 bases). V lost 4 bases, J lost 7 bases, and 26 bases lay in between. In germline, CDR1 is MNHNS, CDR2 SASEGT. The CDR3 runs to 18 residues. The CDR3 sequence is CASSAGTRSLMIAQPQHF. The CDR3 DNA reads as TGTGCCAGCAGTGCCGGGACAAGGTCCCTCATGATTGCCCAGCCCCAGCATTTT.

The V gene is TRBV25-1, the J gene TRBJ1-4, with D uncertain. CDR3 size: 14 residues. The germline gives CDR1 MGHDK, CDR2 SYGVNS. The V and J ends lost 2 bases and 8 bases respectively, with 12 bases between them. Here the CDR3 reads CASSEHGFGEKLFF. CDR3 sequence (DNA): TGTGCCAGCAGTGAACACGGTTTCGGGGAAAAACTGTTTTTT.

This clonotype was seen a handful of times. Given the absence of the conserved phenylalanine or tryptophan at the CDR3 end, a read error is likely. The chain links TRBV19 to TRBJ1-1; 7 bases line up with TRBD1. J lost 2 bases, V lost 6 bases, and 9 bases had no gene match. This CDR3 contains 15 residues. The V gene's germline CDR1 is LNHDA and CDR2 SQIVND (reference sequence). CDR3 amino acids: CASRLQGLLNTEAFL. CDR3 nucleotide sequence: TGTGCCAGTAGGCTACAGGGGCTCCTAAACACTGAAGCTTTCCTT.

This rearrangement joins TRBV27 to TRBJ1-2; D unresolved. This CDR3 has 15 residues. Trimming stripped 8 bases from V and 6 bases from J, with 22 bases between. Germline CDR1 is MNHEY and CDR2 is SMNVEV (reference sequence). The CDR3 DNA sequence: TGTGCCAGCGGAGACCCGGGTGGATCAACTGATGGCTACACCTTC. Protein: CASGDPGGSTDGYTF.

This clonotype was observed at least ten times. The rearrangement links TRBV7-2 to TRBJ2-1, with D perhaps matching TRBD2 (6 bases). The CDR3 loop spans 15 amino acids. Trimming stripped 6 bases from V and 8 bases from J, with 20 bases between. Germline values: CDR1 SGHTA, CDR2 FQGNSA. CDR3 DNA sequence: TGTGCCAGCAGTCCAAACCGGGACTTTCTTCATGAGCAGTTCTTC. It encodes CASSPNRDFLHEQFF.

This clonotype was picked up a small number of times. J is TRBJ1-4 and V is TRBV5-1, with D possibly TRBD1 on 5 matching bases. Germline V lookup: CDR1 SGHRS, CDR2 YFSETQ. The CDR3 is 14 amino acids. V lost 0 bases, J lost 6 bases, and 9 bases lay in between. CDR3 DNA: TGCGCCAGCAGCTTGGGGGGGTCGGATGAAAAACTGTTTTTT. It is translated as CASSLGGSDEKLFF.

There are a few counts of this clonotype. This rearrangement joins TRBV29-1 to TRBJ2-1; D is perhaps TRBD1 (6 bases). From germline, CDR1 is SQVTM and CDR2 ANQGSEA. Trimming removed 8 bases at V and 10 bases at J, with 15 bases between. The CDR3 is made up of 11 amino acids. The CDR3 DNA reads TGCAGCAAAGCACAGGGATTCGAGCAGTTCTTC. The encoded protein is CSKAQGFEQFF.

J is TRBJ2-2 and V is TRBV9, with a tentative D call TRBD1 (5 bases). CDR1 is SGDLS and CDR2 is YYNGEE in the germline V gene. The CDR3 runs 15 residues. Trimming cost V 1 base and J 3 bases, with 10 bases left between them. The CDR3 coding sequence is TGTGCCAGCAGCGTAACAGGCGTGGACACCGGGGAGCTGTTTTTT. This encodes CASSVTGVDTGELFF.

This clonotype has more than one count but fewer than ten. The rearrangement uses TRBV28 and TRBJ1-5; D unresolved. V shed 7 bases and J shed 0 bases, with 10 bases lying between them. Germline assignment: CDR1 MDHEN and CDR2 SYDVKM. The CDR3 consists of 14 residues. In nucleotides, the CDR3 is TGTGCCAGCACTCGGAGTTATAGCAATCAGCCCCAGCATTTT. The encoded protein is CASTRSYSNQPQHF.